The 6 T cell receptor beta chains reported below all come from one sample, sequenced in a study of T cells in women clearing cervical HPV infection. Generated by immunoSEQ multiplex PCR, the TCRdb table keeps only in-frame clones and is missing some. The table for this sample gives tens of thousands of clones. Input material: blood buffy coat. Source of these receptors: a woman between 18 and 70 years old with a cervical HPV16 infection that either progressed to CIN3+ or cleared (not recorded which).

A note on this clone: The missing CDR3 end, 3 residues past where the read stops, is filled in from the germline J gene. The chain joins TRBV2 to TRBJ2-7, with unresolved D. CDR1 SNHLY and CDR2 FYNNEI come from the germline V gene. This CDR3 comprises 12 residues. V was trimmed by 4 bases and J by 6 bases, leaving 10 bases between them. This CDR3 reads CASSASFLEQYF. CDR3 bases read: TGTGCCAGCAGTGCGTCCTTTCTCGAG.

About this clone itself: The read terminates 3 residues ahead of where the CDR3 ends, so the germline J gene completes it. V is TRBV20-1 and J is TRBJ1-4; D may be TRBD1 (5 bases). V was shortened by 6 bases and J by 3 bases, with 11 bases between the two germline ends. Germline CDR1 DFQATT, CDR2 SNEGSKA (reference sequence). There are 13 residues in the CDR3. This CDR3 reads CSAPRGANEKLFF. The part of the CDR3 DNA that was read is TGCAGTGCGCCGAGGGGAGCTAATGAAAAA.

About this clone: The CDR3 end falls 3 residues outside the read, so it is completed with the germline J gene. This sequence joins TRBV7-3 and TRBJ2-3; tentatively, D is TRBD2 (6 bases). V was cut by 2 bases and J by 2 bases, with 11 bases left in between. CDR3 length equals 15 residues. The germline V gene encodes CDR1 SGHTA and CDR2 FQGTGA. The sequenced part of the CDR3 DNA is TGTGCCAGCAGCTTAGCAGCGGGTCTCACAGATACG. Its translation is CASSLAAGLTDT. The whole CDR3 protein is CASSLAAGLTDTQYF.

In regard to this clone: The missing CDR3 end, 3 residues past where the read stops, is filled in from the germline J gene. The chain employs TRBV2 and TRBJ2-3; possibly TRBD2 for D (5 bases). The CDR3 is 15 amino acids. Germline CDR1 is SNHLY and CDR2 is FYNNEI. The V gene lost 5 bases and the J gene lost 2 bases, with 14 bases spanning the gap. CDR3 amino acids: CASSSSGIFTDTQYF. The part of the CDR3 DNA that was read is TGTGCCAGCAGTTCCAGCGGAATCTTCACAGATACG.

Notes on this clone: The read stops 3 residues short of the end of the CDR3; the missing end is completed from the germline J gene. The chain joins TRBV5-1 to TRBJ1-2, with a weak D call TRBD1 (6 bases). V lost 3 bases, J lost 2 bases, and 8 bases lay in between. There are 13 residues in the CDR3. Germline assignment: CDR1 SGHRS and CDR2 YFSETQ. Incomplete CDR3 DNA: TGCGCCAGCAGCTCACAGGGCAACTATGGC. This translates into CASSSQGNYG. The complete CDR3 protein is CASSSQGNYGYTF.

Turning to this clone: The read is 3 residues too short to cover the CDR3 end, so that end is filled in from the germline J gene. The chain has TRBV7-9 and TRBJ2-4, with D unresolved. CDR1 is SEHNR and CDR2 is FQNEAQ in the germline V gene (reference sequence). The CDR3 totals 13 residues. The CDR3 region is CASRPQNNYGQYF. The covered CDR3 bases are TGTGCCAGCAGACCCCAGAATAACTATGGT. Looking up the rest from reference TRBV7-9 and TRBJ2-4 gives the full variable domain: DTGVSQNPRHKITKRGQNVTFRCDPISEHNRLYWYRQTLGQGPEFLTYFQNEAQLEKSRLLSDRFSAERPKGSFSTLEIQRTEQGDSAMYLCASRPQNNYGQYFGAGTRLSVL.